These 12 T cell receptor beta chains originate from one sample sequenced in a study of blood T cell repertoires in COVID-19. Repertoires were generated with immunoSEQ multiplex PCR, while TCRdb's copy carries only in-frame clones and drops some. The sample has roughly 250,000 clones; around 88% are singletons. Specimen: PBMCs or T cells enriched from blood (not recorded which). The receptors derive from a woman aged 40-49 years with acute COVID-19.

This chain connects TRBV2 to TRBJ1-5; TRBD1 matches at 7 bases. The CDR3 is 14 amino acids. V shed 6 bases, J shed 4 bases, and the junction held 6 bases outside the gene matches. Looked up from germline, CDR1 is SNHLY and CDR2 is FYNNEI. CDR3 nucleotides: TGTGCCAGCAGGGGGGGACAGCTTAATCAGCCCCAGCATTTT. It encodes CASRGGQLNQPQHF.

The V gene is TRBV9, the J gene TRBJ2-3; 7 positions match TRBD2. Per germline, CDR1 SGDLS and CDR2 YYNGEE. There are 19 residues in the CDR3. The junction had 18 bases not matched to a gene; V was cut back by 1 base and J by 4 bases. CDR3 nucleotide sequence: TGTGCCAGCAGCGTAAGTTCTAGCGGTGCCCGTGGAGGGGCAGATACGCAGTATTTT. It encodes CASSVSSSGARGGADTQYF.

The CDR3 loop is CASSLVGTLYEQYF. The CDR3 DNA follows: TGTGCCAGCAGCTTGGTTGGGACACTCTACGAGCAGTACTTC. The V and J genes are TRBV5-6 and TRBJ2-7, with D possibly TRBD1 on 6 matching bases. The CDR3 covers 14 residues. V was clipped by 0 bases and J by 3 bases, with 10 bases between them. Germline V CDR1 and CDR2: SGHDT, YYEEEE.

The chain employs TRBV28 and TRBJ1-2; the match to TRBD1 covers 9 bases. The CDR3 totals 15 residues. Trimming took 2 bases from V and 8 from J; bases not matched to a gene: 9. CDR1 is MDHEN and CDR2 is SYDVKM in the germline V gene. CDR3 bases: TGTGCCAGCAGTTTACCCCTAACAGGGGGCCGGGGCTACACCTTC. Its protein is CASSLPLTGGRGYTF.

In DNA form, the CDR3 reads TGCGCCAGCAGCTTGTGGTCGTCGGACTATGGCTACACCTTC. Amino acid sequence: CASSLWSSDYGYTF. The chain has TRBV5-1 and TRBJ1-2; D ambiguous. The CDR3 has 14 amino acids. Germline V gives CDR1 SGHRS, CDR2 YFSETQ. The germline V and J ends were trimmed by 1 base and 3 bases, with 10 bases remaining between them.

The chain recombines TRBV19 with TRBJ1-6, with TRBD1 matching over 7 bases. V dropped 6 bases and J dropped 9; count of bases not matched to a gene: 11. The germline CDR1 and CDR2 sequences are LNHDA and SQIVND (reference sequence). The CDR3 is made up of 15 amino acids. The CDR3 DNA follows: TGTGCCAGTAGCGAGGTGGAGACAGGGTCTTCACCCCTCCACTTT. Translating it yields CASSEVETGSSPLHF.

V and J are TRBV10-1 and TRBJ2-2, with TRBD1 matching over 9 bases. V lost 6 bases and J lost 6; bases outside the gene matches: 5. CDR1 is WNHNN and CDR2 is SYGVQD in the germline V gene (reference sequence). The CDR3 contains 14 residues. This CDR3 is CASSRDRVSGELFF. CDR3 bases: TGCGCCAGCAGCCGGGACAGGGTGTCCGGGGAGCTGTTTTTT.

This clone was detected once. The rearrangement uses TRBV9 and TRBJ2-2; 7 bases are a match to TRBD1. This CDR3 has 15 amino acids. V shed 4 bases, J shed 5 bases, and the junction held 8 bases outside the gene matches. From germline, CDR1 is SGDLS and CDR2 YYNGEE. CDR3 in amino acids: CASSPRTGFTGELFF. Written as DNA, the CDR3 is TGTGCCAGCAGCCCCCGGACAGGATTTACCGGGGAGCTGTTTTTT.

The chain is built from TRBV11-3 and TRBJ2-1, with 10 positions matching TRBD2. This CDR3 is built from 16 residues. The V and J ends lost 1 base and 10 bases, in that order; junction bases with no gene match: 10. CDR1 SGHNT and CDR2 YENEEA come from the germline V gene. The CDR3 sequence: CASSLGAGGPIGEQFF. CDR3 nucleotides: TGTGCCAGCAGCTTAGGAGCGGGAGGGCCAATCGGCGAGCAGTTCTTC.

The genes are TRBV28 and TRBJ1-5, with 7 positions matching TRBD1. After removal of 6 bases from V and 2 bases from J, the junction contained 1 base not matched to a gene. The CDR3 runs to 13 residues. Germline CDR1 MDHEN, CDR2 SYDVKM. CDR3 coding DNA: TGTGCCAGCAGCCAGGGGGGCAATCAGCCCCAGCATTTT. It translates to CASSQGGNQPQHF.

The chain employs TRBV5-1 and TRBJ1-5; 10 bases agree with TRBD1. The CDR3 is 16 residues long. CDR1 is SGHRS and CDR2 is YFSETQ in the germline V gene. Trimming removed 4 bases from V and 8 bases from J; junction bases left unmatched: 12. CDR3 sequence (DNA): TGCGCCAGCAGCCCGGGGACAGGGGAGGCTACGGAGCCCCAGCATTTT. Its translation is CASSPGTGEATEPQHF.

The chain is built from TRBV21-1 and TRBJ1-5. TRBV21-1 is described as a pseudogene. The CDR3 length is 16 residues. In nucleotides, the CDR3 is TGTGCCAGCAGCCCCCGGGGGGGACACCCCAATCAGCCCCAGCATTTT. Protein sequence: CASSPRGGHPNQPQHF.